These 11 T cell receptor beta chains originate from one sample sequenced in a study of cytomegalovirus exposure and HLA in healthy donors. A multiplex PCR was run with 60 Vbeta primers and 13 Jbeta primers. Generated by immunoSEQ multiplex PCR, the TCRdb table keeps only in-frame clones and is missing some. The sample carries under 200,000 clones, 77% recorded once. The sample taken for sequencing was PBMCs. These receptors all stem from a woman in her 40s in good health and CMV-seropositive.

This clone was recorded a few times. J is TRBJ2-1 and V is TRBV21-1; TRBD1 is the table's D call and was not checked against the DNA. TRBV21-1 is noted as a pseudogene. The CDR3 totals 17 residues. CDR3 sequence: CASSKPLRDRENNEQFF. In nucleotides, the CDR3 is TGTGCCAGCAGCAAACCCCTTCGGGACAGGGAAAACAATGAGCAGTTCTTC.

This rearrangement joins TRBV27 to TRBJ1-6; possible D gene TRBD1, 6 bases. CDR1 MNHEY and CDR2 SMNVEV come from the germline V gene (reference sequence). Trimming stripped 5 bases from V and 8 bases from J, with 13 bases between. The CDR3 consists of 14 residues. The chain's CDR3 is CASSAGQTYSPLHF. The CDR3 nucleotides read TGTGCCAGCAGTGCTGGACAGACCTATTCACCCCTCCACTTT.

V usage is TRBV19 and J usage is TRBJ2-7, with 9 bases lining up with TRBD1. This CDR3 comprises 18 residues. Germline CDR1 and CDR2: LNHDA and SQIVND (reference sequence). Trimming removed 5 bases from V and 4 bases from J; junction bases left unmatched: 18. The CDR3 spells CASSHLGQGIISPYEQYF. CDR3 sequence (DNA): TGTGCCAGTAGTCATCTCGGACAGGGGATAATCTCTCCATACGAGCAGTACTTC.

CDR3: CAWSAGRGETQYF. The CDR3, as DNA: TGTGCCTGGAGCGCGGGACGCGGGGAGACCCAGTACTTC. V is TRBV30 and J is TRBJ2-5; tentative D call: TRBD2 (6 bases). V lost 3 bases, J lost 5 bases, and 13 bases lay in between. Germline CDR1 reads GTSNPN; CDR2 reads SVGIG (reference sequence). The CDR3 extends over 13 amino acids.

The chain uses TRBV29-1 and TRBJ2-7; D may be TRBD1 (5 bases). The CDR3 totals 14 residues. Germline CDR1 reads SQVTM; CDR2 reads ANQGSEA. With 6 bases removed from V and 2 bases from J, the gap between germline ends came to 17 bases. CDR3 region: CSVQSRVGTYEQYF. The CDR3, as DNA: TGCAGCGTCCAATCCAGGGTAGGGACCTACGAGCAGTACTTC.

V is TRBV30 and J is TRBJ1-2; no clear D gene. V was clipped by 1 base and J by 5 bases, with 5 bases between them. The length of the CDR3 is 11 residues. Germline V gene data show CDR1 as GTSNPN and CDR2 as SVGIG (reference sequence). The CDR3 DNA reads TGTGCCTGGAGTGCCCAATATGGCTACACCTTC. It codes for CAWSAQYGYTF.

The chain has TRBV19 and TRBJ2-5; 9 bases match TRBD1. The V and J ends lost 6 bases and 2 bases, in that order; junction bases with no gene match: 7. Germline values: CDR1 LNHDA, CDR2 SQIVND (reference sequence). This CDR3 contains 15 residues. CDR3 amino acids: CASSPGTGYQETQYF. The DNA for the CDR3 is TGTGCCAGTAGCCCCGGGACAGGGTATCAAGAGACCCAGTACTTC.

The rearrangement links TRBV10-3 to TRBJ2-5; 8 bases are shared with TRBD1. The J call may be wrong; the DNA end is better matched by TRBJ2-7. The CDR3 runs 12 residues. Germline values: CDR1 ENHRY, CDR2 SYGVKD. The CDR3 DNA sequence: TGTGCCACCGGGACAGGACTCTACGAGCAGTACTTC. Its protein product is CATGTGLYEQYF.

The genes are TRBV4-1 and TRBJ2-7; TRBD2 aligns across 7 bases. This CDR3 region has 17 residues. Germline trimming cut 0 bases from V and 0 bases from J; bases unmatched to any gene: 8. CDR1 is MGHRA, CDR2 YSYEKL, per germline. The CDR3 bases are TGCGCCAGCAGCCAAGATGGGCTAGCGGTCAGCTCCTACGAGCAGTACTTC. It encodes CASSQDGLAVSSYEQYF.

V gene TRBV7-2 combines with J gene TRBJ2-7, with TRBD2 identical over 13 bases. In germline, CDR1 is SGHTA, CDR2 FQGNSA. Trimming took 4 bases from V and 5 from J; bases not matched to a gene: 8. The CDR3 has 16 amino acids. CDR3 protein: CASSSTTSGRYHEQYF. In nucleotides, the CDR3 is TGTGCCAGCAGCTCCACGACTAGCGGGAGGTACCACGAGCAGTACTTC.

The V gene is TRBV2, the J gene TRBJ2-5; tentatively, D is TRBD2 (5 bases). Per germline, CDR1 SNHLY and CDR2 FYNNEI. CDR3 length equals 14 residues. Trimming removed 2 bases from V and 5 bases from J, with 12 bases in between. CDR3 sequence: CASSELEGFETQYF. DNA of the CDR3: TGTGCCAGCAGTGAACTTGAGGGCTTTGAGACCCAGTACTTC.